The clone carrying this T cell receptor (beta chain) has just a few counts. This entry is derived from a study of blood T cell repertoires in COVID-19. Study summary: Samples representing acute and convalescent COVID-19 were sourced from the United States, Italy and Spain.

Here immunoSEQ multiplex PCR was the method, and the copy in TCRdb shows in-frame clones only, minus some. The table has fewer than 300,000 clones, over 75% seen once. This clonotype was sampled from a human donor in a cohort sampled during active COVID-19. The sequenced material came from peripheral blood.

The CDR3 reads CASSLADAGADTQYF. CDR3 in DNA: TGCGCCAGCAGCTTGGCCGATGCCGGAGCAGATACGCAGTATTTT. The chain recombines TRBV5-1 with TRBJ2-3; unclear D gene. The CDR3 totals 15 residues. Germline V gene sequence: CDR1 SGHRS, CDR2 YFSETQ. V shed 0 bases and J shed 4 bases, with 12 bases lying between them.